The 21 T cell receptor beta chains listed next were all sequenced from one sample in a study of blood T cells in healthy people across ages. Through a sample-barcoded 5' primer and a J-beta primer mix, a second PCR was run for 7 to 11 cycles. TCRdb re-called the 5' RACE reads through MiXCR, storing one row per CDR3 protein. The table lists 500,000 to 600,000 distinct CDR3 sequences, approximately 27% of them singletons, with roughly 20% in the top ten. What was sequenced was blood. These receptors originate from a woman aged 70-85 years in good health.

This sequence joins TRBV20-1 and TRBJ1-6; 7 bases match TRBD1. Trimming at V came to 5 bases and at J to 14 bases, leaving 18 bases not matched to a gene. This CDR3 has 15 residues. Per the germline V gene, CDR1 is DFQATT and CDR2 is SNEGSKA (reference sequence). The DNA for the CDR3 is TGCAGTGCTCGCCGATTCGGGACAGACGCCCAAACCCTCCACTTT. Amino acid sequence: CSARRFGTDAQTLHF.

This clonotype was observed many times. This sequence joins TRBV11-2 and TRBJ2-5, with D perhaps TRBD1 or TRBD2 (6 bases each). CDR3 length equals 18 residues. Germline V gene data show CDR1 as SGHAT and CDR2 as FQNNGV. The V gene lost 5 bases and the J gene lost 1 base, with 23 bases spanning the gap. This CDR3 is CASSLGGGFGGAQETQYF. CDR3 sequence (DNA): TGTGCCAGCAGCCTAGGGGGAGGCTTCGGCGGGGCCCAAGAGACCCAGTACTTC.

This clonotype appeared a few times. The V and J genes are TRBV29-1 and TRBJ2-1, with a weak D call TRBD1 (6 bases). Germline lookup yields CDR1 SQVTM and CDR2 ANQGSEA. V lost 8 bases to trimming and J lost 10 bases, with 9 bases between them. The CDR3 length is 9 residues. Here the CDR3 reads CSLDREQFF. Written as DNA, the CDR3 is TGCAGCCTAGACAGGGAGCAGTTCTTC.

In its sample, this clonotype was seen many times. V gene TRBV28 combines with J gene TRBJ2-5, with 11 positions matching TRBD2. The CDR3 consists of 15 residues. Germline V gene sequence: CDR1 MDHEN, CDR2 SYDVKM. After removal of 5 bases from V and 4 bases from J, the junction contained 6 bases not matched to a gene. CDR3 sequence reads: CASSILAGGRETQYF. Written as DNA, the CDR3 is TGTGCCAGCAGTATCCTAGCGGGGGGCCGAGAGACCCAGTACTTC.

This clonotype was seen more than once but under ten times. The chain links TRBV5-1 to TRBJ1-2; D call uncertain. Germline CDR1 reads SGHRS; CDR2 reads YFSETQ. CDR3 size: 16 residues. Trimming left V 4 bases short and J 0 bases short, with 16 bases between. CDR3 region: CASSPDFSRTNYGYTF. The CDR3 nucleotides read TGCGCCAGCAGCCCAGATTTTAGTAGGACTAACTATGGCTACACCTTC.

The chain recombines TRBV11-1 with TRBJ2-1; unclear D gene. Germline V gene sequence: CDR1 SGHAT, CDR2 FQDESV (reference sequence). The length of the CDR3 is 15 residues. Trimming pared 10 bases from V and 0 bases from J, leaving 16 bases between. The CDR3 is CATSKGSSSYNEQFF. As DNA, the CDR3 is TGTGCCACCTCGAAGGGATCCAGCTCCTACAATGAGCAGTTCTTC. Based on the CDR3 plus reference TRBV11-1 and TRBJ2-1, the full variable domain is EAEVAQSPRYKITEKSQAVAFWCDPISGHATLYWYRQILGQGPELLVQFQDESVVDDSQLPKDRFSAERLKGVDSTLKIQPAELGDSAMYLCATSKGSSSYNEQFFGPGTRLTVL.

This clonotype was seen more than once but under ten times. This chain uses TRBV12-5 with TRBJ2-5; 9 bases match TRBD1. With the DNA end fitting TRBJ2-7 better, the J assignment may be wrong. This CDR3 region has 15 residues. Germline V gives CDR1 LGHNT, CDR2 FRNRAP. DNA for the CDR3: TGTGCTAGTGGCCCCGGGACAGGGAGCTCCTACGAGCAGTACTTC. Translation: CASGPGTGSSYEQYF.

J is TRBJ2-1 and V is TRBV20-1; weak D call: TRBD2 (5 bases). The tail of the sequence fits TRBJ2-5 better, so the J call may be wrong. The CDR3 extends over 13 amino acids. The germline gives CDR1 DFQATT, CDR2 SNEGSKA (reference sequence). The CDR3 sequence: CSAREGSSETQYF. The CDR3 DNA reads as TGCAGTGCTAGAGAGGGGAGTAGCGAGACCCAGTACTTC.

Regarding this clonotype: One end of the junction does not line up with germline, which may come from a read error. The chain links TRBV9 to TRBJ2-1, with 9 bases lining up with TRBD1. The V gene's germline CDR1 is SGDLS and CDR2 YYNGEE. The CDR3 has 15 amino acids. CDR3 protein: CASSVATGGEETQCF. The CDR3 DNA sequence: TGTGCCAGCAGCGTAGCTACAGGGGGCGAAGAGACCCAGTGCTTC.

The gene calls are TRBV7-9 and TRBJ2-5; 7 bases are a match to TRBD2. Per germline, CDR1 SEHNR and CDR2 FQNEAQ (reference sequence). J gave up 3 bases and V 0 bases, and 4 bases lay outside the gene matches. This CDR3 contains 15 residues. The CDR3 coding sequence is TGTGCCAGCAGCTTAGCGCAAGGGAGGGAAGAGACCCAGTACTTC. Residues: CASSLAQGREETQYF.

This clonotype came up many times. The chain uses TRBV29-1 and TRBJ2-7; the D is unclear. V was pared by 4 bases and J by 5 bases, with 6 bases between. CDR1 is SQVTM and CDR2 is ANQGSEA in the germline V gene. This CDR3 region has 10 residues. The CDR3 nucleotides are TGCAGCGTTGGGGAACACGAGCAGTACTTC. Its protein product is CSVGEHEQYF.

CDR3 bases: TGCAGTGCTAGCCCCAGCGGGACAGAGACCCAGTACTTC. Translating it yields CSASPSGTETQYF. The rearrangement links TRBV20-1 to TRBJ2-5, with 7 bases lining up with TRBD2. V shed 3 bases and J 4 bases; nucleotides not matched to a gene: 5. Germline V CDR1 and CDR2: DFQATT, SNEGSKA (reference sequence). This CDR3 has 13 amino acids.

This clonotype has more than one count but fewer than ten. This chain uses TRBV7-8 with TRBJ2-1, with 10 bases fitting TRBD2. TRBJ2-7 matches the DNA end more closely, so the J call is doubtful. This CDR3 region has 14 residues. CDR1 is SGHVS and CDR2 is FQNEAQ in the germline V gene. The CDR3 region has the DNA TGTGCCAGCAGCCCCGGACTAGCGGCCTACGAGCAGTACTTC. It translates to CASSPGLAAYEQYF.

The J gene is TRBJ2-5, the V gene TRBV11-2; 10 positions match TRBD2. The J call is doubtful: the DNA matches TRBJ2-7 better. Germline CDR1 SGHAT, CDR2 FQNNGV. The CDR3 has 16 amino acids. This chain's CDR3 is CASSLGASGGSYEQYF. The CDR3 coding sequence is TGTGCCAGCAGCTTGGGGGCTAGCGGGGGCTCCTACGAGCAGTACTTC.

The chain couples TRBV2 to TRBJ1-4; possibly TRBD1 for D (5 bases). Germline V CDR1 and CDR2: SNHLY, FYNNEI. V was shortened by 6 bases and J by 1 base, with 9 bases between the two germline ends. This CDR3 has 14 residues. This chain's CDR3 is CASREDITNEKLFF. Written as DNA, the CDR3 is TGTGCCAGCAGGGAGGACATAACTAATGAAAAACTGTTTTTT. The whole variable domain, remainder taken from reference TRBV2 and TRBJ1-4, is EPEVTQTPSHQVTQMGQEVILRCVPISNHLYFYWYRQILGQKVEFLVSFYNNEISEKSEIFDDQFSVERPDGSNFTLKIRSTKLEDSAMYFCASREDITNEKLFFGSGTQLSVL.

The chain links TRBV28 to TRBJ2-1; D gene unclear. V gave up 1 base and J gave up 6 bases, with 10 bases separating them. The CDR3 is 14 residues long. The germline V gene encodes CDR1 MDHEN and CDR2 SYDVKM. CDR3 nucleotides: TGTGCCAGCAGTTTATTGGGCGGCCCCAATGAGCAGTTCTTC. Translating gives CASSLLGGPNEQFF. Looking up the rest from reference TRBV28 and TRBJ2-1 gives the full variable domain: DVKVTQSSRYLVKRTGEKVFLECVQDMDHENMFWYRQDPGLGLRLIYFSYDVKMKEKGDIPEGYSVSREKKERFSLILESASTNQTSMYLCASSLLGGPNEQFFGPGTRLTVL.

The gene calls are TRBV11-2 and TRBJ1-4; a possible D gene is TRBD1 (5 bases). Trimming took 5 bases from V and 4 from J, leaving 14 bases between them. The CDR3 contains 15 residues. In germline, CDR1 is SGHAT, CDR2 FQNNGV. The CDR3 region has the DNA TGTGCCAGCAGCCCCCTCGGAGGGGTTAATGAAAAACTGTTTTTT. Amino acids: CASSPLGGVNEKLFF.

This rearrangement joins TRBV7-2 to TRBJ2-2, with D uncertain. Germline V gene sequence: CDR1 SGHTA, CDR2 FQGNSA. The CDR3 sequence is 15 residues long. Between the trimmed V and J ends, which lost 5 bases and 1 base, there was a span of 11 bases. The CDR3 spells CASSPETLNTGELFF. Here the CDR3 DNA reads TGTGCCAGCAGCCCGGAGACGTTGAACACCGGGGAGCTGTTTTTT.

This clonotype has a handful of counts. The V and J genes are TRBV3-1 and TRBJ1-5; tentatively, D is TRBD1 (6 bases). Trimming removed 4 bases from V and 0 bases from J, with 28 bases in between. CDR1 is LGHDT, CDR2 YNNKEL, per germline (reference sequence). The CDR3 runs 21 residues. The chain's CDR3 is CASSRRQERHESAGSNQPQHF. In DNA form, the CDR3 reads TGTGCCAGCAGCCGCCGACAGGAAAGGCACGAATCGGCGGGTAGCAATCAGCCCCAGCATTTT. The full variable domain, rest sourced from reference TRBV3-1 and TRBJ1-5, is DTAVSQTPKYLVTQMGNDKSIKCEQNLGHDTMYWYKQDSKKFLKIMFSYNNKELIINETVPNRFSPKSPDKAHLNLHINSLELGDSAVYFCASSRRQERHESAGSNQPQHFGDGTRLSIL.

The chain employs TRBV10-3 and TRBJ1-2, with D hard to call. Germline CDR1 reads ENHRY; CDR2 reads SYGVKD. Deletions cut 4 bases from V and 3 bases from J, with 6 bases between. The CDR3 runs 12 residues. The CDR3 region is CAISGDYYGYTF. The CDR3 nucleotides read TGTGCCATCAGTGGAGATTACTATGGCTACACCTTC.

This rearrangement joins TRBV12-3 or TRBV12-4 to TRBJ2-4; maybe TRBD2 (6 bases). This CDR3 has 16 amino acids. Between the trimmed V and J ends, which lost 5 bases and 0 bases, there was a span of 14 bases. Here the CDR3 reads CASSLRQGLAKNIQYF. The CDR3 nucleotides read TGTGCCAGCAGTCTGAGGCAGGGACTAGCCAAAAACATTCAGTACTTC.